The sequence of this T cell receptor beta chain was determined in a study of T cell responses to AZD1222 COVID-19 vaccine. Study-level points and caveats: Spike-specific TCR breadth and depth were elevated following two AZD1222 doses.

Regarding this clone: Its antigen is currently unknown.

Produced via immunoSEQ multiplex PCR; TCRdb's table is partial and in-frame only. The sample lists about 120,000 clones; more than 70% were seen once. CDR3 length: 14 residues. Germline values: CDR1 LGHDT, CDR2 YNNKEL (reference sequence). With 1 base removed from V and 0 bases from J, the gap between germline ends came to 7 bases. This chain links TRBV3-1 (or the pseudogene TRBV3-2) with TRBJ2-7; D not certain. This TCR was sampled from an adult in good health. This specimen was peripheral blood, taken on day 0 of AZD1222 vaccination. CDR3 nucleotides: TGTGCCAGCAGCCAAGGCGGTCTCTCCTACGAGCAGTACTTC. This gives the protein CASSQGGLSYEQYF.